One sample yielded the 21 T cell receptor beta chains listed below, sequenced in a study of cytomegalovirus exposure and HLA in healthy donors. The PCR made use of 60 Vbeta and 13 Jbeta primers. Assay used: immunoSEQ multiplex PCR; TCRdb lists only in-frame clones, some missing. The top ten hold roughly 0.99% of the sample, which has 150,000 to 200,000 clones, over 60% seen once. What was sequenced was PBMCs. Receptor source: a woman in her thirties or forties in good health and CMV-seronegative.

This sequence joins TRBV11-2 and TRBJ2-3; 8 bases fit TRBD2. With 5 bases clipped from V and 0 bases from J, the junction kept 4 bases outside the gene matches. This CDR3 has 15 residues. Germline V CDR1 and CDR2: SGHAT, FQNNGV. The CDR3 bases are TGTGCCAGCAGCGGGAGCGGGGGCAGCACAGATACGCAGTATTTT. Translation: CASSGSGGSTDTQYF.

This chain links TRBV5-6 with TRBJ1-2, with D possibly being TRBD1 (5 bases). Germline V CDR1 and CDR2: SGHDT, YYEEEE. V lost 4 bases and J 12 bases, leaving 25 bases between the germline ends. The CDR3 sequence is 15 residues long. The CDR3 spells CASSRIVATVPGNTF. The CDR3 nucleotides read TGTGCCAGCAGCCGCATTGTGGCGACAGTCCCGGGCAACACCTTC.

The chain links TRBV12-5 to TRBJ1-1; D call uncertain. The CDR3 is made up of 12 amino acids. Germline lookup yields CDR1 LGHNT and CDR2 FRNRAP. The V end lost 0 bases, the J end lost 6 bases, and 5 bases lay between the germline ends. DNA for the CDR3: TGTGCTAGTGGTTTGGTAACGGCTGAAGCTTTCTTT. It translates to CASGLVTAEAFF.

The chain uses TRBV7-2 and TRBJ1-1; a possible D gene is TRBD1 (6 bases). V lost 5 bases, J lost 0 bases, and 13 bases lay in between. The CDR3 totals 15 residues. Germline CDR1 is SGHTA and CDR2 is FQGNSA. The CDR3 spells CASSPQTGLNTEAFF. The CDR3 DNA follows: TGTGCCAGCAGCCCGCAGACAGGCCTGAACACTGAAGCTTTCTTT.

This rearrangement joins TRBV7-2 to TRBJ2-3; TRBD2 matches 7 bases. Germline V lookup: CDR1 SGHTA, CDR2 FQGNSA. CDR3 length equals 15 residues. With 0 bases clipped from V and 4 bases from J, the junction kept 4 bases outside the gene matches. The CDR3 loop reads CASSLAWAGADTQYF. CDR3 coding DNA: TGTGCCAGCAGCTTAGCGTGGGCGGGAGCAGATACGCAGTATTTT. The entire variable domain, with the rest obtained from reference TRBV7-2 and TRBJ2-3, is as follows: GAGVSQSPSNKVTEKGKDVELRCDPISGHTALYWYRQSLGQGLEFLIYFQGNSAPDKSGLPSDRFSAERTGGSVSTLTIQRTQQEDSAVYLCASSLAWAGADTQYFGPGTRLTVL.

This clone was seen only once. At the DNA level, this CDR3 is encoded by other sequences in the same sample as well. This rearrangement joins TRBV4-3 to TRBJ2-1, with TRBD2 matching over 7 bases. J lost 2 bases, V lost 3 bases, and 4 bases had no gene match. CDR3 length: 15 amino acids. The germline V gene encodes CDR1 LGHNA and CDR2 YSLEER. CDR3 in amino acids: CASSQAGTTYNEQFF. The CDR3 DNA reads as TGCGCCAGCAGCCAGGCCGGGACTACCTACAATGAGCAGTTCTTC.

This clone was found a few times. The chain joins TRBV19 to TRBJ1-5; weak D call: TRBD1 (6 bases). V was clipped by 8 bases and J by 5 bases, with 10 bases between them. The CDR3 length is 12 residues. The germline V gene encodes CDR1 LNHDA and CDR2 SQIVND (reference sequence). CDR3 coding DNA: TGTGCCAGTCAGGGGATCTATCAGCCCCAGCATTTT. Protein product: CASQGIYQPQHF.

The V and J genes are TRBV19 and TRBJ1-2, with TRBD1 matching 10 bases. The length of the CDR3 is 16 residues. V shed 2 bases, J shed 5 bases, and the junction held 8 bases outside the gene matches. The V gene's germline CDR1 is LNHDA and CDR2 SQIVND (reference sequence). CDR3 protein: CASSIIPGQGGYGYTF. CDR3 nucleotide sequence: TGTGCCAGTAGTATAATTCCCGGACAGGGGGGATATGGCTACACCTTC.

This clone was detected a few times. The rearrangement uses TRBV14 and TRBJ1-2; D not resolved. The CDR3 loop spans 15 amino acids. Trimming shortened V by 0 bases and J by 4 bases, and 12 bases separated the two germline ends. The germline CDR1 and CDR2 sequences are SGHDN and FVKESK. The DNA of the CDR3 is TGTGCCAGCAGCCAAGATGGAACAGAGTTCTATGGCTACACCTTC. This gives the protein CASSQDGTEFYGYTF.

This chain links TRBV11-1 with TRBJ2-7; TRBD1 aligns across 8 bases. The CDR3 contains 15 residues. J lost 3 bases, V lost 2 bases, and 6 bases had no gene match. Germline assignment: CDR1 SGHAT and CDR2 FQDESV (reference sequence). In DNA form, the CDR3 reads TGTGCCAGCAGCTTACGGACAGGGACCCACTACGAGCAGTACGTC. It is translated as CASSLRTGTHYEQYV.

The chain is built from TRBV2 and TRBJ1-4; possible D gene TRBD1, 6 bases. Germline V gives CDR1 SNHLY, CDR2 FYNNEI. Trimming shortened V by 6 bases and J by 10 bases, and 15 bases separated the two germline ends. The CDR3 has 13 amino acids. The CDR3 DNA sequence: TGTGCCAGCAGGTGGACAGAGGGGATAAAACTGTTTTTT. Translation: CASRWTEGIKLFF.

The V gene is TRBV19, the J gene TRBJ1-5; 7 bases are shared with TRBD1. Germline lookup yields CDR1 LNHDA and CDR2 SQIVND (reference sequence). CDR3 length: 13 amino acids. Trimming at V came to 6 bases and at J to 4 bases, leaving 3 bases not matched to a gene. The CDR3 sequence: CASRRQGNQPQHF. CDR3 in DNA: TGTGCCAGTAGACGACAGGGTAATCAGCCCCAGCATTTT. Variable domain in full (rest from reference TRBV19 and TRBJ1-5): DGGITQSPKYLFRKEGQNVTLSCEQNLNHDAMYWYRQDPGQGLRLIYYSQIVNDFQKGDIAEGYSVSREKKESFPLTVTSAQKNPTAFYLCASRRQGNQPQHFGDGTRLSIL.

CDR3 sequence: CASSTGPQDTDTQYF. CDR3 bases: TGCGCCAGCAGCACTGGTCCTCAGGACACAGATACGCAGTATTTT. The chain couples TRBV5-1 to TRBJ2-3; D gene ambiguous. The CDR3 totals 15 residues. V lost 4 bases, J lost 2 bases, and 14 bases lay in between. The germline CDR1 and CDR2 sequences are SGHRS and YFSETQ.

This clone was counted a single time. This rearrangement joins TRBV5-6 to TRBJ2-7; 9 nucleotides match TRBD2. V lost 5 bases, J lost 1 base, and 7 bases stayed unmatched. The CDR3 sequence is 15 residues long. CDR1 is SGHDT, CDR2 YYEEEE, per germline. CDR3 DNA sequence: TGTGCCAGCAGAAGGCTAGCGGGATCGTCCTACGAGCAGTACGTC. As protein: CASRRLAGSSYEQYV.

The gene calls are TRBV29-1 and TRBJ2-6; TRBD1 is a possible D gene (5 bases). The germline gives CDR1 SQVTM, CDR2 ANQGSEA. The CDR3 runs to 15 residues. Trimming took 6 bases from V and 2 from J, leaving 14 bases between them. CDR3 nucleotide sequence: TGCAGCGTGGCCCCAGGGTCGGCTGGGGCCAACGTCCTGACTTTC. Translation gives CSVAPGSAGANVLTF.

The chain recombines TRBV30 with TRBJ1-2; D remains unclear. The CDR3 contains 14 residues. From germline, CDR1 is GTSNPN and CDR2 SVGIG (reference sequence). V lost 0 bases, J lost 8 bases, and 16 bases lay in between. The CDR3 here is CAWSVDEGGWGYTF. The CDR3 DNA follows: TGTGCCTGGAGTGTAGATGAGGGTGGTTGGGGCTACACCTTC.

This chain links TRBV5-1 with TRBJ1-2, with D maybe TRBD1 (6 bases). Germline CDR1 and CDR2: SGHRS and YFSETQ. The CDR3 extends over 14 amino acids. Trimming removed 0 bases at V and 8 bases at J, with 14 bases between. The CDR3: CASSLADRIGGYTF. The DNA of the CDR3 is TGCGCCAGCAGCTTGGCCGACAGGATAGGGGGCTACACCTTC.

This chain links TRBV30 with TRBJ1-4, with 7 bases that match TRBD1. V shed 0 bases and J 5 bases; nucleotides not matched to a gene: 6. Per the germline V gene, CDR1 is GTSNPN and CDR2 is SVGIG (reference sequence). The CDR3 extends over 15 amino acids. The CDR3 is CAWSVLPGQNEKLFF. CDR3 DNA sequence: TGTGCCTGGAGTGTACTCCCGGGACAGAATGAAAAACTGTTTTTT.

This clone appeared a few times. V is TRBV7-8 and J is TRBJ2-7; 10 nucleotides agree with TRBD1. Germline lookup yields CDR1 SGHVS and CDR2 FQNEAQ. V was pared by 6 bases and J by 5 bases, with 4 bases of the junction left unmatched. This CDR3 has 13 residues. In nucleotides, the CDR3 is TGTGCCAGCAGTAGACAGGGGGCCAACGAGCAGTACTTC. Its translation is CASSRQGANEQYF.

This sequence joins TRBV6-1 and TRBJ2-1; 7 bases fit TRBD2. The CDR3 loop spans 13 amino acids. J gave up 5 bases and V 6 bases, and 4 bases lay outside the gene matches. Germline CDR1 is MNHNS and CDR2 is SASEGT. CDR3 bases: TGTGCCAGCAGGCCTAGCGGCAACAATGAGCAGTTCTTC. Translation: CASRPSGNNEQFF.

The chain couples TRBV7-2 to TRBJ1-1; a possible D gene is TRBD1 (5 bases). V was cut by 1 base and J by 8 bases, with 11 bases left in between. Germline V gene sequence: CDR1 SGHTA, CDR2 FQGNSA. This CDR3 spans 13 amino acids. The CDR3, as DNA: TGTGCCAGCAGCTTAGGGGGCGTAATAGAAGCTTTCTTT. Protein product: CASSLGGVIEAFF. Full variable domain (rest looked up from reference TRBV7-2 and TRBJ1-1): GAGVSQSPSNKVTEKGKDVELRCDPISGHTALYWYRQSLGQGLEFLIYFQGNSAPDKSGLPSDRFSAERTGGSVSTLTIQRTQQEDSAVYLCASSLGGVIEAFFGQGTRLTVV.